The 19 T cell receptor beta chains presented below share a single source sample, sequenced in a study of blood T cell repertoires in COVID-19. Using immunoSEQ multiplex PCR, the repertoire was profiled, and TCRdb retains in-frame clones only, with some absent. In the table there are under 250,000 clones, about 83% of which are singletons. Input material: peripheral blood. The source of these receptors is a human donor in a cohort sampled during active COVID-19.

CDR3 loop: CASSGPDSYTAYNSPLHF. The DNA for the CDR3 is TGTGCCAGCAGTGGCCCGGACAGCTATACCGCGTATAATTCACCCCTCCACTTT. This chain joins TRBV6-1 and TRBJ1-6, with TRBD1 as a possible D gene (6 bases). V shed 4 bases and J shed 4 bases, with 20 bases lying between them. Germline V gene lookup returns CDR1 MNHNS and CDR2 SASEGT. The CDR3 covers 18 residues.

The rearrangement joins TRBV6-5 to TRBJ2-3, with 7 bases fitting TRBD2. The germline V gene has CDR1 MNHEY and CDR2 SVGAGI. This CDR3 has 13 amino acids. The trim removed 6 bases at V and 2 bases at J, leaving 2 bases unmatched. The CDR3 here is CASRGRVTDTQYF. Written as DNA, the CDR3 is TGTGCCAGCAGGGGGAGGGTCACAGATACGCAGTATTTT.

This sequence joins TRBV11-2 and TRBJ1-2; D is perhaps TRBD1 (6 bases). CDR3 length: 15 amino acids. V lost 1 base and J 3 bases, leaving 12 bases between the germline ends. Germline V gene lookup returns CDR1 SGHAT and CDR2 FQNNGV. The CDR3 region is CASSLGGGSYYGYTF. CDR3 nucleotide sequence: TGTGCCAGCAGCTTAGGGGGGGGCAGCTACTATGGCTACACCTTC.

V usage is TRBV29-1 and J usage is TRBJ1-5; 9 nucleotides line up with TRBD1. Germline V gene lookup returns CDR1 SQVTM and CDR2 ANQGSEA. The CDR3 has 13 amino acids. Trimming at V came to 6 bases and at J to 4 bases, leaving 4 bases not matched to a gene. CDR3 region: CSVAGTGNQPQHF. CDR3 coding DNA: TGCAGCGTCGCCGGGACAGGGAATCAGCCCCAGCATTTT.

The rearrangement joins TRBV6-1 to TRBJ2-1, with a possible D match to TRBD1 (5 bases). CDR1 and CDR2 from the germline V gene are MNHNS and SASEGT. The V end was cut by 1 base, the J end by 4 bases, with 5 bases between. The CDR3 loop spans 13 amino acids. Written as DNA, the CDR3 is TGTGCCAGCAGTGAAGGACAGTACAATGAGCAGTTCTTC. Translated, it gives CASSEGQYNEQFF.

The gene calls are TRBV7-9 and TRBJ2-6; D is ambiguous. Per the germline V gene, CDR1 is SEHNR and CDR2 is FQNEAQ (reference sequence). The CDR3 is made up of 17 amino acids. Trimming took 5 bases from V and 0 from J, leaving 14 bases between them. The CDR3 nucleotides are TGTGCCAGCAGCCCACGGCCGGGTGACTCTGGGGCCAACGTCCTGACTTTC. Protein product: CASSPRPGDSGANVLTF.

This clone was picked up many times. The CDR3 coding sequence is TGCGCCAGCAGCCAAGATAACAGGGTGACTGAAGCTTTCTTT. As protein: CASSQDNRVTEAFF. The V gene is TRBV4-1, the J gene TRBJ1-1; D perhaps matches TRBD1 (6 bases). V was shortened by 0 bases and J by 5 bases, with 10 bases between the two germline ends. Germline V lookup: CDR1 MGHRA, CDR2 YSYEKL. The CDR3 contains 14 residues.

This chain uses TRBV5-1 with TRBJ2-5, with unresolved D. V shed 2 bases and J shed 5 bases, with 10 bases lying between them. Germline-derived CDR1 and CDR2 are SGHRS and YFSETQ. The CDR3 covers 13 residues. CDR3 sequence (DNA): TGCGCCAGCAGCTTATCCACCCGGGAGACCCAGTACTTC. Translation gives CASSLSTRETQYF.

This chain uses TRBV29-1 with TRBJ2-5; D may be TRBD1 (7 bases). Germline V gives CDR1 SQVTM, CDR2 ANQGSEA. This CDR3 contains 13 residues. V was trimmed by 3 bases and J by 3 bases, leaving 11 bases between them. CDR3 residues: CSVEGRGEETQYF. DNA for the CDR3: TGCAGCGTTGAGGGCAGGGGGGAAGAGACCCAGTACTTC.

This chain links TRBV18 with TRBJ2-2, with D unresolved. Germline V gives CDR1 KGHSH, CDR2 LQKENI. CDR3 length: 15 residues. Trimming removed 9 bases from V and 1 base from J, with 15 bases in between. The CDR3 region has the DNA TGTGCCAGTCATACTCCGCTGCTGAACACCGGGGAGCTGTTTTTT. This translates into CASHTPLLNTGELFF. Based on the CDR3 plus reference TRBV18 and TRBJ2-2, the full variable domain is NAGVMQNPRHLVRRRGQEARLRCSPMKGHSHVYWYRQLPEEGLKFMVYLQKENIIDESGMPKERFSAEFPKEGPSILRIQQVVRGDSAAYFCASHTPLLNTGELFFGEGSRLTVL.

This chain uses TRBV2 with TRBJ2-3, with TRBD1 as a possible D gene (5 bases). V was shortened by 6 bases and J by 0 bases, with 10 bases between the two germline ends. CDR3 length: 14 amino acids. Germline CDR1 and CDR2: SNHLY and FYNNEI. The CDR3, as DNA: TGTGCCAGCAGGGGAAGACAGAGCACAGATACGCAGTATTTT. This gives the protein CASRGRQSTDTQYF. Full variable domain (rest looked up from reference TRBV2 and TRBJ2-3): EPEVTQTPSHQVTQMGQEVILRCVPISNHLYFYWYRQILGQKVEFLVSFYNNEISEKSEIFDDQFSVERPDGSNFTLKIRSTKLEDSAMYFCASRGRQSTDTQYFGPGTRLTVL.

This chain links TRBV9 with TRBJ1-1; D not resolved. Trimming removed 1 base from V and 3 bases from J, with 10 bases in between. This CDR3 region has 14 residues. Germline V lookup: CDR1 SGDLS, CDR2 YYNGEE. The CDR3 here is CASSVIPGDTEAFF. As DNA, the CDR3 is TGTGCCAGCAGCGTAATTCCCGGAGACACTGAAGCTTTCTTT.

The V call is TRBV25-1, the J call TRBJ1-4, with TRBD1 matching over 8 bases. The junction had 10 bases not matched to a gene; V was cut back by 3 bases and J by 10 bases. This CDR3 spans 15 amino acids. Germline V CDR1 and CDR2: MGHDK, SYGVNS. This CDR3 reads CASSDPMDRVGKLFF. In DNA form, the CDR3 reads TGTGCCAGCAGTGATCCGATGGACAGGGTCGGAAAACTGTTTTTT.

The chain employs TRBV4-1 and TRBJ1-2; TRBD1 aligns across 9 bases. The CDR3 contains 15 residues. Germline V lookup: CDR1 MGHRA, CDR2 YSYEKL. Trimming cost V 3 bases and J 3 bases; bases outside gene matches: 5. Here the CDR3 reads CASSQSRDRDYGYTF. DNA for the CDR3: TGCGCCAGCAGCCAGAGCCGGGACAGGGACTATGGCTACACCTTC.

This clone has a single count. This sequence joins TRBV7-9 and TRBJ2-1; weak D call: TRBD2 (5 bases). Germline V gene lookup returns CDR1 SEHNR and CDR2 FQNEAQ (reference sequence). Trimming removed 3 bases at V and 9 bases at J, with 18 bases between. CDR3 size: 15 residues. The CDR3 here is CASSFDAGPVAEQFF. The CDR3 nucleotides are TGTGCCAGCAGCTTCGATGCGGGTCCGGTCGCTGAGCAGTTCTTC.

This chain uses TRBV18 with TRBJ1-4; D is undetermined. CDR3 length: 14 residues. V dropped 0 bases and J dropped 1 base, with 3 bases sitting between them. Germline CDR1 and CDR2: KGHSH and LQKENI. The CDR3 loop is CASSPPGTNEKLFF. As DNA, the CDR3 is TGTGCCAGCTCACCACCCGGAACTAATGAAAAACTGTTTTTT.

This clone was found once. The chain recombines TRBV27 with TRBJ1-4, with TRBD1 as a possible D gene (6 bases). CDR3 length: 13 amino acids. With 2 bases removed from V and 9 bases from J, the gap between germline ends came to 10 bases. The germline CDR1 and CDR2 sequences are MNHEY and SMNVEV (reference sequence). Here the CDR3 reads CASSLVTGQKLFF. The CDR3 nucleotides read TGTGCCAGCAGTTTAGTCACAGGGCAAAAACTGTTTTTT.

This clone was recorded only once. Here the CDR3 reads CASSSQGLAGSNNEQFF. CDR3 bases: TGTGCCAGCAGTTCCCAGGGACTAGCGGGATCGAACAATGAGCAGTTCTTC. The J gene is TRBJ2-1, the V gene TRBV28; 13 nucleotides line up with TRBD2. This CDR3 region has 17 residues. The germline V gene has CDR1 MDHEN and CDR2 SYDVKM. J gave up 5 bases and V 4 bases, and 8 bases lay outside the gene matches. Full variable domain (rest looked up from reference TRBV28 and TRBJ2-1): DVKVTQSSRYLVKRTGEKVFLECVQDMDHENMFWYRQDPGLGLRLIYFSYDVKMKEKGDIPEGYSVSREKKERFSLILESASTNQTSMYLCASSSQGLAGSNNEQFFGPGTRLTVL.

The chain employs TRBV6-6 and TRBJ1-1; D not resolved. This CDR3 contains 14 residues. Germline lookup yields CDR1 MNHNY and CDR2 SVGAGI (reference sequence). Trimming took 6 bases from V and 3 from J, leaving 14 bases between them. CDR3 nucleotides: TGTGCCAGCAGCCGCATCGGAGGAGACACTGAAGCTTTCTTT. Its protein product is CASSRIGGDTEAFF.